This record covers a single T cell receptor (beta chain). What antigen it recognizes has not been identified. Base qualities are missing; no much larger clone stands one base away. The data are from a study of CD8 T cells in seronegative destructive rheumatoid arthritis (dated by TCRdb to the early 2020s). Some background on the complete study: Most of the eight CND-RA patients were receiving biological drugs at sampling. The study compared peripheral CD8+ TCRbeta repertoires from patients with CCP-negative destructive rheumatoid arthritis (CND-RA) against repertoires from newly diagnosed seropositive RA, seronegative RA and healthy controls. The seropositive RA, seronegative RA and healthy control comparison cohorts were taken from a previously published TCRbeta dataset and were not newly sequenced. Here is what the overall study found, with its caveats: The study acknowledged the small size of the CND-RA cohort as a limitation. Across the roughly 120,000 clonotypes tested, no public clonotype enrichment was retained after Benjamini-Hochberg correction. Because no diagnostic samples were available, the TCR repertoire differences may partly reflect poor disease control over the years rather than being present at onset. CND-RA repertoires showed more CMV-reactive and fewer influenza A-reactive CD8+ TCRbeta sequences than controls and other RA subtypes. With age adjusted for, CD8+ TCRbeta repertoires in CND-RA patients appeared less diverse and more clonal than repertoires in other RA subtypes. A distinct set of enriched public clonotypes appeared to be carried by CND-RA patients, and this finding was interpreted by the authors as support for a separate disease subset.

The CND-RA patients tested negative on the clinical CCP2 antibody test, and joint destruction in these patients kept progressing despite active therapy. Every CND-RA patient showed typical joint destruction in the wrists and ankles and had failed conventional anti-rheumatic therapy. CND-RA patients were sampled after long disease histories, spanning decades in several cases, rather than at diagnosis. Fifty millilitres of EDTA-anticoagulated peripheral blood were collected from each patient. Peripheral blood mononuclear cells were isolated by Ficoll-Paque PLUS density gradient separation. AutoMACS magnetic bead positive selection was used to isolate CD8+ cells from fresh or cryopreserved PBMCs, and purity was verified by flow cytometry. Genomic DNA was extracted using Nucleospin Tissue or Tissue XS kits and then quantified on a Qubit 2.0 fluorometer. TCRbeta sequencing used genomic DNA from CD8+ cells, following the manufacturer's instructions. A genomics technology centre in Finland performed the TCRbeta sequencing with the immunoSEQ assay. From the authors' description of their analysis: Clonotype tables generated by the immunoSEQ preprocessing pipeline were converted into VDJtools format, and non-productive clonotypes were filtered out. Samples with fewer than 10,000 reads were excluded, the remaining samples were subsampled to 10,000 reads, and most of the eight CND-RA samples met this threshold. Using the VDJtools CalcDiversityStats function on data subsampled to 10,000 reads, the Shannon-Wiener, Simpson and clonality indices were calculated. Non-singleton TCRbeta clonotypes were hard-matched, with no mismatches allowed, against VDJdb to infer antigen specificity. Clusters with potentially shared antigen targets were formed by grouping CDR3 sequences that differed by one amino acid (Hamming distance 1). Public clonotypes were tested for group enrichment with one-sided Fisher's exact tests after resampling groups to six samples, repeated ten times. The clones in this table, taken by TCRdb from immuneACCESS, are in-frame only. Not every clone is retained; where verified, under half of the shortfall comes from an unresolved V gene, and the cause of the rest is unknown. V and J calls and clone size are those listed in that table; D and trimming were worked out from the DNA. The sample contains over 4,000 clones, about 72% of them found a single time. Of the sample, around a third is held by the ten largest clones.

The clonotype comes from a woman aged 45-69 years with seronegative destructive rheumatoid arthritis. Sequencing was done on a sample of CD8+ T cells from blood.

CDR3 region: CASSLGGQGETQYF. The nucleotide sequence reads TGTGCCAGCAGCTTAGGCGGACAGGGAGAGACCCAGTACTTC. The chain employs TRBV13 and TRBJ2-5, with 8 junctional bases fitting TRBD1. From a lookup of the germline V gene (reference sequence), CDR1 and CDR2 are PRHDT and FYEKMQ. V is pruned by 0 bases and J by 4 bases, leaving 1 base of the junction without a gene match. The CDR3 spans 14 residues, from the cysteine through the phenylalanine. Only the CDR3 region is kept as DNA, spanning 42 bases read in frame from base 1.